This T cell receptor (beta chain) comes out of a study of post-analysis software for immune sequencing data. TCR beta cDNA libraries had unique molecular identifiers. T cells numbering about 0.9 to 10 million yielded cDNA molecules that totaled about 500,000. TCRdb used MiXCR to reprocess the PCR reads, holding one entry per CDR3 protein. In the table there are about 260,000 distinct CDR3 sequences, roughly a third of which are singletons. The CDR3 totals 15 residues. V was trimmed by 6 bases and J by 4 bases, leaving 19 bases between them. The germline gives CDR1 MNHEY, CDR2 SVGAGI. As to this clonotype: The antigen is not known.

Overall study findings and caveats: In multiple sclerosis, normalized Chao1 diversity was significantly below that of controls. TRBV5-6, TRBV5-1 and TRBV20-1 were among five TRBV segments more frequent in patients than controls.

This receptor was identified in a girl between 5 and 17 years old with multiple sclerosis. Sequencing was carried out using blood. V is TRBV6-5 and J is TRBJ2-7; D tentatively fits TRBD1 or TRBD2 (5 bases each). CDR3 sequence (DNA): TGTGCCAGCAGCCCGTCCCTTCGGGGCGGGTACGAGCAGTACTTC. This encodes CASSPSLRGGYEQYF.